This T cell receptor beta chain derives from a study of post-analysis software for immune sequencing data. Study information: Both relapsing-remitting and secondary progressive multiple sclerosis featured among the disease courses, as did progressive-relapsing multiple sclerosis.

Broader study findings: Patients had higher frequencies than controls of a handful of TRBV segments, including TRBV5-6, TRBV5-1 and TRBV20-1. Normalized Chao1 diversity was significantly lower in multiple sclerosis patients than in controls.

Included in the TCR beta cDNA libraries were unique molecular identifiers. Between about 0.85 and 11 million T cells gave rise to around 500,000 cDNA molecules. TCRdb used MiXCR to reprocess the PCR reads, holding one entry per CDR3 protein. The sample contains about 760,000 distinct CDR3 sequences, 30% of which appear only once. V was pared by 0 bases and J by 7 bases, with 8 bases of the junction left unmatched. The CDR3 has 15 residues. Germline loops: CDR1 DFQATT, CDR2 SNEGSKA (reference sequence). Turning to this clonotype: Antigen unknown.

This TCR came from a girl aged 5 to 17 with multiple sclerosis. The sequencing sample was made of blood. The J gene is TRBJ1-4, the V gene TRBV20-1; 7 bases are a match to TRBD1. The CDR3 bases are TGCAGTGCTAGAGAAAGGGGGCGACGTACTGAAAAACTGTTTTTT. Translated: CSARERGRRTEKLFF.